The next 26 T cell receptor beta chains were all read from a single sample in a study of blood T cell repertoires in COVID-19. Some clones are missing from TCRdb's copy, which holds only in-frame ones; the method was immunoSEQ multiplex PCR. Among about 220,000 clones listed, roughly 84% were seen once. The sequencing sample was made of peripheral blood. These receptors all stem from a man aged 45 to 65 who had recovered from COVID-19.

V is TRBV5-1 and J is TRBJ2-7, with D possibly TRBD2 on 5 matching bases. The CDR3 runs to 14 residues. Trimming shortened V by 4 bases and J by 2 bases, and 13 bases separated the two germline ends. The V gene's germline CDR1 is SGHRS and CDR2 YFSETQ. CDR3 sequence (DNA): TGCGCCAGCAGCCCGACGGCGGGCACCTACGAGCAGTACTTC. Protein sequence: CASSPTAGTYEQYF.

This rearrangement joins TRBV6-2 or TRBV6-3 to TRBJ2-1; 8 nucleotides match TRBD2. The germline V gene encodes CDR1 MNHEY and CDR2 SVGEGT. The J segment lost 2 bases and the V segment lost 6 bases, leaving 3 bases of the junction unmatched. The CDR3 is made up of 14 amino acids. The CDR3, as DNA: TGTGCCAGCAGCCTAGCGGGCACCTACAATGAGCAGTTCTTC. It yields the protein CASSLAGTYNEQFF.

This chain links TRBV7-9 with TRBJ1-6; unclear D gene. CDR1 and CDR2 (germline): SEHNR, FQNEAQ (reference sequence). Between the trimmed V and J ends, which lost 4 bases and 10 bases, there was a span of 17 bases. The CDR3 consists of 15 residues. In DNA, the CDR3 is TGTGCCAGCAGCTCCGATGGGCTCCGGAGGTCACCCCTCCACTTT. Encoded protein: CASSSDGLRRSPLHF.

The CDR3 coding sequence is TGTGCCAGTAGTATAGATAATACGGTGAACACTGAAGCTTTCTTT. Protein product: CASSIDNTVNTEAFF. The chain employs TRBV19 and TRBJ1-1; D is undetermined. Between the trimmed V and J ends, which lost 0 bases and 0 bases, there was a span of 8 bases. CDR3 length: 15 amino acids. CDR1 and CDR2 from the germline V gene are LNHDA and SQIVND (reference sequence).

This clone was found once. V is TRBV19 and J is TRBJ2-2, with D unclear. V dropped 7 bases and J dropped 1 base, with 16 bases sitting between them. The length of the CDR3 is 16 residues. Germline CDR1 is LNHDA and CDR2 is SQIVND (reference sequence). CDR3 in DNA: TGTGCCAGTACTCCGAGGCAGACTTGGAACACCGGGGAGCTGTTTTTT. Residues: CASTPRQTWNTGELFF.

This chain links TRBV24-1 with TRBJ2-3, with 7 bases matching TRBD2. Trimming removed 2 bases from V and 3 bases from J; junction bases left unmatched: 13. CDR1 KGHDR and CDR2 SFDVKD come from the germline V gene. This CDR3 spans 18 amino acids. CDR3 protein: CATSDSLAGALRTDTQYF. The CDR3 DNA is TGTGCCACCAGTGATTCCCTGGCGGGAGCATTAAGAACAGATACGCAGTATTTT.

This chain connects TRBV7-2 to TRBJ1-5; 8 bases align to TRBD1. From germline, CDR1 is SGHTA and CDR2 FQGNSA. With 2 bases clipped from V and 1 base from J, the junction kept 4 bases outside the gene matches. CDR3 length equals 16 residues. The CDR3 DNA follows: TGTGCCAGCAGCTTACGGGCAGGGGGCAGCAATCAGCCCCAGCATTTT. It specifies CASSLRAGGSNQPQHF. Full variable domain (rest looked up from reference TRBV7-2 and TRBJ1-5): GAGVSQSPSNKVTEKGKDVELRCDPISGHTALYWYRQSLGQGLEFLIYFQGNSAPDKSGLPSDRFSAERTGGSVSTLTIQRTQQEDSAVYLCASSLRAGGSNQPQHFGDGTRLSIL.

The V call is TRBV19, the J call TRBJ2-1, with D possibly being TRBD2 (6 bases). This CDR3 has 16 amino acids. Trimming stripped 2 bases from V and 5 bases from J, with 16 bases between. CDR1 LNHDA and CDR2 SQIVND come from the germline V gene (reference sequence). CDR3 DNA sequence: TGTGCCAGTAGTATATCTTCCGGGGGATTCGACAATGAGCAGTTCTTC. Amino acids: CASSISSGGFDNEQFF.

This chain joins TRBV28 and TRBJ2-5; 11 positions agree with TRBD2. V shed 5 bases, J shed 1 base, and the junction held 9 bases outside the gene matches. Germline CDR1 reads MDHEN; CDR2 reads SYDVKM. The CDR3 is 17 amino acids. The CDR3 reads CASSLTWLAGGQETQYF. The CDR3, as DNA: TGTGCCAGCAGTCTCACATGGCTAGCGGGAGGCCAAGAGACCCAGTACTTC.

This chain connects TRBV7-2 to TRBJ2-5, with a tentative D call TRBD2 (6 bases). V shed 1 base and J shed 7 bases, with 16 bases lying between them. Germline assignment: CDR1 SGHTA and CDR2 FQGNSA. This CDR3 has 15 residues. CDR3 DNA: TGTGCCAGCAGCTTAGGCGGGACCCTAAAAGGGACCCAGTACTTC. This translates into CASSLGGTLKGTQYF.

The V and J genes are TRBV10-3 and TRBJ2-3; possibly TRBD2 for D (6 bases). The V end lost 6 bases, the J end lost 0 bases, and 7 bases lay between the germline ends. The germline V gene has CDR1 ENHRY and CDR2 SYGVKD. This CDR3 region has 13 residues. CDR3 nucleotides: TGTGCCATCAGGGGGACTAGCACAGATACGCAGTATTTT. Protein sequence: CAIRGTSTDTQYF.

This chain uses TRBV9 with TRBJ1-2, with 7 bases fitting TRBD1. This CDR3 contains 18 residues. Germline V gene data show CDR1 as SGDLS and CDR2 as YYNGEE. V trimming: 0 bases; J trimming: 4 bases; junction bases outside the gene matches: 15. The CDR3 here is CASSVEKGGRTFTYGYTF. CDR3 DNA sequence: TGTGCCAGCAGCGTAGAAAAAGGGGGCCGAACCTTTACCTATGGCTACACCTTC.

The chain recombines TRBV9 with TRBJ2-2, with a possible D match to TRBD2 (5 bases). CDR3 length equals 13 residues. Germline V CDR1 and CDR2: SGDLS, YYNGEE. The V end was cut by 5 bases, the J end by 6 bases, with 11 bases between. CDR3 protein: CASRASSAGELFF. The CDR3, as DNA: TGTGCCAGCAGAGCTAGCTCCGCCGGGGAGCTGTTTTTT.

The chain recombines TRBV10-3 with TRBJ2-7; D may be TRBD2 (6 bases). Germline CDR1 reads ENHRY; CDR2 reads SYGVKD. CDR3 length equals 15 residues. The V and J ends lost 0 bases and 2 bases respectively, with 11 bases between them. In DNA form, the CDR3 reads TGTGCCATCAGTGAGTCGTTCGCTAGCGCCTACGAGCAGTACTTC. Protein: CAISESFASAYEQYF.

CDR3 region: CASLKDSRYEQYF. CDR3 nucleotides: TGTGCCAGCCTTAAGGACAGCCGCTACGAGCAGTACTTC. The chain couples TRBV28 to TRBJ2-7; D is perhaps TRBD1 (6 bases). This CDR3 contains 13 residues. The germline V gene encodes CDR1 MDHEN and CDR2 SYDVKM. Trimming took off 8 bases at V and 3 bases at J, with 14 bases between the two ends.

DNA of the CDR3: TGCGCCAGCGGACACTCAGGGGACTATGGCTACACCTTC. Amino acid sequence: CASGHSGDYGYTF. The rearrangement uses TRBV5-1 and TRBJ1-2; TRBD1 is a possible D gene (6 bases). Germline V gives CDR1 SGHRS, CDR2 YFSETQ. The CDR3 totals 13 residues. Trimming left V 7 bases short and J 3 bases short, with 13 bases between.

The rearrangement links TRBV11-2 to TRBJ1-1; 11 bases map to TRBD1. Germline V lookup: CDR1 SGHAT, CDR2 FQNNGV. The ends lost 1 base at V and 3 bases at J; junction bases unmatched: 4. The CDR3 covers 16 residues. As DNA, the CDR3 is TGTGCCAGCAGCTTAGTAAGGACAGGGGGCTACACTGAAGCTTTCTTT. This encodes CASSLVRTGGYTEAFF.

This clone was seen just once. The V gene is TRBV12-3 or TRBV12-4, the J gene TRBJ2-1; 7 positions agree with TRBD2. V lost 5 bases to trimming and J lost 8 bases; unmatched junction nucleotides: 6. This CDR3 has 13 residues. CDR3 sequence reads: CASSLEGRDEQFF. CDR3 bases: TGTGCCAGCAGTCTCGAGGGGAGGGATGAGCAGTTCTTC.

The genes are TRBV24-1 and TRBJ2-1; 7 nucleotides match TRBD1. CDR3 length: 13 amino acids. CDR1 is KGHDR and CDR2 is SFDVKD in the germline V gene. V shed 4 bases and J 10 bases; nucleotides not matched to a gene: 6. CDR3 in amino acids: CATSDPTGHEQFF. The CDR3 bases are TGTGCCACCAGTGACCCGACAGGGCACGAGCAGTTCTTC.

The CDR3: CASSLASGGSYEQYF. Here the CDR3 DNA reads TGTGCCAGCAGCCTGGCTAGCGGGGGGTCCTACGAGCAGTACTTC. This chain joins TRBV5-4 and TRBJ2-7; 11 positions match TRBD2. J was trimmed by 1 base and V by 4 bases; bases with no gene match: 4. The CDR3 length is 15 residues. Germline V gene lookup returns CDR1 SGHNT and CDR2 YYREEE (reference sequence).

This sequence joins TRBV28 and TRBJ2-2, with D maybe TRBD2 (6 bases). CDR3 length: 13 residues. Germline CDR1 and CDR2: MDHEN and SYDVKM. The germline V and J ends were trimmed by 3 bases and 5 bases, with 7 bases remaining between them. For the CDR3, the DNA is TGTGCCAGCAGTTTGGAGGGAACCGGGGAGCTGTTTTTT. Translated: CASSLEGTGELFF.

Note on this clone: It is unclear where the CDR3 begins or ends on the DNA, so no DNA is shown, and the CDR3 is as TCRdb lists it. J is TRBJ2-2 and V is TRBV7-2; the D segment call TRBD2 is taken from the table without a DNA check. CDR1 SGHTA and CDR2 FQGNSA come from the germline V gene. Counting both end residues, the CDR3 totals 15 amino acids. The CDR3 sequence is CASSSAARQSGELFF.

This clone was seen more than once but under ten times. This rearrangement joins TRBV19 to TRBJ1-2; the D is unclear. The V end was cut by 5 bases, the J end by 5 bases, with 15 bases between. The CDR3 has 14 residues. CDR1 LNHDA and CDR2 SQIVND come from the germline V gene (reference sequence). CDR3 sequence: CASSGVETGYGYTF. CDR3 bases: TGTGCCAGTAGTGGAGTAGAAACGGGGTATGGCTACACCTTC.

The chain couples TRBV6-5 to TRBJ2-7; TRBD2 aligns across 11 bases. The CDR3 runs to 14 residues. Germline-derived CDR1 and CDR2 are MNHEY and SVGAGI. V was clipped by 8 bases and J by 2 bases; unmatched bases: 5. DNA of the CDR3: TGTGCCAGCGTTCTAGCGGGAGGTCCCTACGAGCAGTACTTC. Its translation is CASVLAGGPYEQYF.

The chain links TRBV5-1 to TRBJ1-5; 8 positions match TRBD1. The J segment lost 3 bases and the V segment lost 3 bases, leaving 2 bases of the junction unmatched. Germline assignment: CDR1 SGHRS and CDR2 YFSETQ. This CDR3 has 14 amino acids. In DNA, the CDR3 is TGCGCCAGCAGCTCGGGACAGGTCAATCAGCCCCAGCATTTT. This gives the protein CASSSGQVNQPQHF.

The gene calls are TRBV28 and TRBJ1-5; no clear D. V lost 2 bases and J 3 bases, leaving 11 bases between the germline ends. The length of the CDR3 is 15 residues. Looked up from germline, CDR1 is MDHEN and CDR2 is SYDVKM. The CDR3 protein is CASSLEAGFNQPQHF. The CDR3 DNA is TGTGCCAGCAGTTTAGAGGCTGGGTTCAATCAGCCCCAGCATTTT.